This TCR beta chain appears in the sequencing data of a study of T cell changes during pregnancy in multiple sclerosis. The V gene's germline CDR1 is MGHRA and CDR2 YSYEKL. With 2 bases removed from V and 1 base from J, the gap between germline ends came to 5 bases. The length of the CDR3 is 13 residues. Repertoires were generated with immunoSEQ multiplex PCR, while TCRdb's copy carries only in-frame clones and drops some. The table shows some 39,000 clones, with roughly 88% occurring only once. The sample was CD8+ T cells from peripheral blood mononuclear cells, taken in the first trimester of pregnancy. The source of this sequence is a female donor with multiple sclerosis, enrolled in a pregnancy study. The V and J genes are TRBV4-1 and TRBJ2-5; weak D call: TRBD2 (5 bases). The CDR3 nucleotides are TGCGCCAGCAGCCAACTAGCCCAAGAGACCCAGTACTTC. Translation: CASSQLAQETQYF.